The 7 T cell receptor beta chains below all came from one sample that was sequenced in a study of regulatory T cells in long-lasting Graves disease. Time point meaning: newly diagnosed GD, antithyroid drugs for less than 3 months. PBMC RNA served as the TCR library source. Arm-PCR of CDR3 regions with iRepertoire HTBI primers generated TCR beta libraries. MiXCR, applied by TCRdb to the multiplex PCR reads, yields one record per CDR3 protein. This sample has some 410,000 distinct CDR3 sequences, with about 15% found just once. These same data were also listed under a study on T cells in Graves' hyperthyroidism and ophthalmopathy.

Sequenced here: peripheral blood mononuclear cells (PBMCs), sampled at new diagnosis, from a patient treated with antithyroid drugs. The receptors were sampled from a woman in her thirties with Graves disease.

This clonotype was seen repeatedly, ten times or more. V usage is TRBV6-1 and J usage is TRBJ2-7; TRBD1 matches 10 bases. V lost 6 bases to trimming and J lost 2 bases; unmatched junction nucleotides: 7. The CDR3 sequence is 15 residues long. Germline V gene lookup returns CDR1 MNHNS and CDR2 SASEGT. The chain's CDR3 is CASSRYGQGAYEQYF. CDR3 nucleotide sequence: TGTGCCAGCAGCCGGTACGGACAGGGGGCCTACGAGCAGTACTTC.

A word on this clonotype: This likely stems from a read error, as it lies one base from a far larger clone. This chain links TRBV11-2 with TRBJ2-7; the D call may be TRBD1 or TRBD2 (5 bases each). V lost 1 base and J lost 7, with 11 bases in between. The germline gives CDR1 SGHAT, CDR2 FQNNGV. This CDR3 has 13 amino acids. Written as DNA, the CDR3 is TGTGCCAGCAGCTTAGTAGAGGGGAATGAGCAGTACTTC. Protein product: CASSLVEGNEQYF.

This clonotype was counted only a few times. The J gene is TRBJ2-7, the V gene TRBV6-1; TRBD1 matches 10 bases. Germline values: CDR1 MNHNS, CDR2 SASEGT. V shed 11 bases, J shed 5 bases, and the junction held 12 bases outside the gene matches. This CDR3 is 14 amino acids long. In nucleotides, the CDR3 is TGTGCCGGAGGGACCGGGACAGGGGTCCACGAGCAGTACTTC. It encodes CAGGTGTGVHEQYF.

This clonotype was found many times. V usage is TRBV7-8 and J usage is TRBJ2-7; 9 bases fit TRBD2. CDR3 length: 14 amino acids. The V and J ends lost 5 bases and 4 bases, in that order; junction bases with no gene match: 6. Germline CDR1 and CDR2: SGHVS and FQNEAQ. Here the CDR3 reads CASSRSGSFYEQYF. The DNA of the CDR3 is TGTGCCAGCAGCCGTAGCGGGAGTTTTTACGAGCAGTACTTC.

This clonotype was recorded many times. This chain joins TRBV28 and TRBJ2-7; D uncertain. Germline V gene data show CDR1 as MDHEN and CDR2 as SYDVKM. V lost 2 bases and J lost 0, with 14 bases in between. CDR3 length: 16 residues. In DNA form, the CDR3 reads TGTGCCAGCAGTTTAGTGGCCAGAAGAAGCTCCTACGAGCAGTACTTC. Protein: CASSLVARRSSYEQYF.

The rearrangement uses TRBV12-3 or TRBV12-4 and TRBJ2-2; a possible D gene is TRBD1 (5 bases). The CDR3 totals 14 residues. Trimming took 5 bases from V and 0 from J, leaving 7 bases between them. CDR3 region: CASSGASNTGELFF. In nucleotides, the CDR3 is TGTGCCAGCAGTGGGGCCTCGAACACCGGGGAGCTGTTTTTT.

In the case of this clonotype: A much larger clone lies a single base off, so this may be a read error. V usage is TRBV6-2 or TRBV6-3 and J usage is TRBJ2-7; D gene uncertain. The length of the CDR3 is 11 residues. Germline V lookup: CDR1 MNHEY, CDR2 SVGEGT. V lost 5 bases and J 2 bases, leaving 4 bases between the germline ends. The CDR3 loop is CASSTAYEQYF. DNA for the CDR3: TGTGCCAGCAGTACCGCCTACGAGCAGTACTTC.